These T cell receptor beta chains were read from a single sample in a study of T cells in localized non-small cell lung cancer. Assay used: immunoSEQ multiplex PCR; TCRdb lists only in-frame clones, some missing. In the table there are tens of thousands of clones, 60% to 80% of which are singletons. The sequencing here drew on peripheral blood, taken before any cancer treatment. These receptors were obtained from a man between 40 and 69 years old with stage I squamous cell lung carcinoma. The CDR3 runs from the conserved cysteine through the conserved F or W. A D gene is named only where the DNA matches it firmly. The size field is filled for only some rows; it gives once, few, many or a size class.

>-|-|TRBJ1-2|18|TRBV9
CASSRAGGTAGDLGGYTF
TGTGCCAGCAGCCGGGCTGGGGGAACAGCCGGTGATCTGGGTGGCTACACCTTC
>-|-|TRBJ2-1|13|TRBV13
CASSLLRGDEQFF
TGTGCCAGCAGCTTGTTAAGGGGCGATGAGCAGTTCTTC
>-|TRBD2|TRBJ2-7|16|TRBV19
CASSISGTRRVYEQYF
TGTGCCAGTAGTATTTCCGGGACTAGGAGGGTCTACGAGCAGTACTTC
>few|-|TRBJ1-2|14|TRBV28
CASSSSQSLLGYTF
TGTGCCAGCAGTTCCAGCCAGAGCCTACTTGGCTACACCTTC
>-|TRBD1|TRBJ2-1|16|TRBV11-3
CASSLDHGQGGNEQFF
TGTGCCAGCAGCTTAGATCATGGACAGGGAGGCAATGAGCAGTTCTTC
>-|-|TRBJ1-1|12|TRBV4-1
CASSQGYYEAFF
TGCGCCAGCAGCCAGGGGTACTATGAAGCTTTCTTT
>-|-|TRBJ2-7|14|TRBV7-3
CASSAGGSSYEQYF
TGTGCCAGCAGCGCCGGCGGCAGCAGCTACGAGCAGTACTTC
>-|-|TRBJ2-7|15|TRBV28
CASSGVGLTSYEQYF
TGTGCCAGCAGTGGGGTGGGTCTCACTTCCTACGAGCAGTACTTC
>-|-|TRBJ1-2|17|TRBV4-1
CASSQDSLPPGNYGYTF
TGCGCCAGCAGCCAAGACTCTCTCCCGCCGGGTAACTATGGCTACACCTTC
>-|-|TRBJ2-5|12|TRBV7-9
CASSFQRETQYF
TGTGCCAGCAGCTTTCAGAGGGAGACCCAGTACTTC
>-|TRBD2|TRBJ2-5|15|TRBV25-1
CASTPAGGPEETQYF
TGTGCCAGCACACCAGCGGGGGGGCCGGAGGAGACCCAGTACTTC
>-|TRBD1|TRBJ2-2|14|TRBV2
CAHQGAPNTGELFF
TGTGCCCATCAGGGGGCGCCGAACACCGGGGAGCTGTTTTTT
>-|TRBD1|TRBJ1-2|14|TRBV6-1
CASSRGTGLHGYTF
TGTGCCAGCAGCCGCGGGACAGGGCTCCATGGCTACACCTTC
>-|-|TRBJ2-5|13|TRBV6-1
CASSPMGGKTQYF
TGTGCCAGCAGCCCCATGGGTGGAAAGACCCAGTACTTC
>-|TRBD1|TRBJ1-2|15|TRBV18
CASSPSALDRDGYTF
TGTGCCAGCTCACCGTCAGCTCTAGACAGGGATGGCTACACCTTC
>once|TRBD2|TRBJ2-5|14|TRBV11-1
CASSIAGHGETQYF
TGTGCCAGCAGCATAGCGGGACACGGGGAGACCCAGTACTTC
>-|-|TRBJ1-5|16|TRBV15
CATSSTFSGYRQPQHF
TGTGCCACCAGCAGTACGTTTTCGGGGTATCGACAGCCCCAGCATTTT
>few|-|TRBJ1-1|14|TRBV27
CASSPIQLNTEAFF
TGTGCCAGCAGTCCAATACAACTAAACACTGAAGCTTTCTTT
>-|-|TRBJ1-1|12|TRBV5-6
CASSPSGTEAFF
TGTGCCAGCAGCCCATCGGGCACTGAAGCTTTCTTT
>-|-|TRBJ1-6|12|TRBV6-6
CASSRGGSPLHF
TGTGCCAGCAGTAGGGGTGGTTCACCCCTCCACTTT
>-|-|TRBJ2-7|13|TRBV10-1
CASEKGLQYEQYF
TGCGCCAGCGAGAAAGGACTCCAATACGAGCAGTACTTC
>few|TRBD1|TRBJ2-2|16|TRBV4-2
CASSQAGTGVAGELFF
TGTGCCAGCAGCCAAGCTGGGACAGGGGTAGCGGGGGAGCTGTTTTTT
>medium-sized|-|TRBJ2-7|14|TRBV7-9
CASSWAGESYEQYF
TGTGCCAGCAGCTGGGCTGGGGAGTCGTACGAGCAGTACTTC
>-|TRBD2|TRBJ2-5|16|TRBV9
CASSVAGGGATETQYF
TGTGCCAGCAGCGTAGCGGGCGGGGGGGCCACGGAGACCCAGTACTTC
>-|-|TRBJ1-1|13|TRBV30
CAWVRGVNTEAFF
TGTGCCTGGGTGAGGGGGGTGAACACTGAAGCTTTCTTT
>-|-|TRBJ1-1|15|TRBV7-8
CASSLSSGVNTEAFF
TGTGCCAGCAGCTTATCGTCAGGGGTGAACACTGAAGCTTTCTTT
>-|-|TRBJ1-5|13|TRBV2
CASTDRAVRPQHF
TGTGCCAGCACCGACCGGGCCGTGAGGCCCCAGCATTTT
>-|TRBD1|TRBJ2-3|15|TRBV19
CASTESGTGADTQYF
TGTGCCAGTACCGAATCCGGGACAGGGGCAGATACGCAGTATTTT
>-|-|TRBJ2-5|13|TRBV28
CASSYSLGQTQYF
TGTGCCAGCAGTTACAGCTTGGGACAGACCCAGTACTTC
>-|TRBD1|TRBJ2-3|16|TRBV18
CASSPGTGARTDTQYF
TGTGCCAGCTCACCCGGGACAGGGGCCCGCACAGATACGCAGTATTTT
>once|-|TRBJ2-7|12|TRBV18
CASSPWAYEQYF
TGTGCCAGCTCACCATGGGCCTACGAGCAGTACTTC
>-|-|TRBJ1-5|15|TRBV18
CASSSGTAENQPQHF
TGTGCCAGCTCAAGCGGGACCGCGGAGAATCAGCCCCAGCATTTT
>-|-|TRBJ1-6|15|TRBV28
CASSPGVRGDSPLHF
TGTGCCAGCAGCCCGGGGGTCCGGGGGGATTCACCCCTCCACTTT
>-|TRBD1|TRBJ2-3|14|TRBV2
CASQQGAPTDTQYF
TGTGCCAGCCAACAGGGGGCGCCCACAGATACGCAGTATTTT
>once|-|TRBJ2-1|12|TRBV4-2
CASSQEVGREFF
TGTGCCAGCAGCCAAGAAGTTGGCAGGGAGTTCTTC
>-|-|TRBJ2-2|16|TRBV19
CASTEVGRGFSGELFF
TGTGCCAGTACAGAGGTCGGCAGGGGTTTTTCCGGGGAGCTGTTTTTT
>-|-|TRBJ2-1|19|TRBV5-6
CASSPKKIIWGGPGNEQFF
TGTGCCAGCAGCCCGAAGAAGATTATATGGGGGGGGCCCGGCAATGAGCAGTTCTTC
>-|TRBD1|TRBJ1-1|13|TRBV27
CASSDWTGQITFF
TGTGCCAGCAGCGACTGGACAGGGCAAATAACTTTCTTT
>-|-|TRBJ1-4|16|TRBV19
CARPRDIKVMCEKLFF
TGTGCCAGACCCCGGGACATCAAAGTGATGTGTGAAAAACTGTTTTTT
>few|-|TRBJ1-2|11|TRBV6-5
CASDSGYGYTF
TGTGCCAGCGACTCAGGTTATGGCTACACCTTC
>-|TRBD2|TRBJ2-2|15|TRBV6-6
CASQFGGAGTGELFF
TGTGCCAGCCAGTTCGGGGGGGCCGGCACCGGGGAGCTGTTTTTT
>few|-|TRBJ1-2|15|TRBV28
CASSPPQAGANGYTF
TGTGCCAGCAGTCCCCCCCAGGCGGGAGCCAATGGCTACACCTTC
>-|TRBD1|TRBJ2-7|14|TRBV10-3
CAIRQGHDSYEQYF
TGTGCCATCAGACAGGGGCACGACTCCTACGAGCAGTACTTC
>-|TRBD1|TRBJ1-2|17|TRBV7-8
CASSLAPGTGGLYGYTF
TGTGCCAGCAGCTTAGCGCCGGGGACAGGGGGACTCTATGGCTACACCTTC
>few|TRBD2|TRBJ2-1|17|TRBV6-1
CASSVPTSGGRTREQFF
TGTGCCAGCAGTGTACCAACTAGCGGGGGCCGGACGAGGGAGCAGTTCTTC
>-|-|TRBJ1-6|12|TRBV28
CASSYPWAPLHF
TGTGCCAGCAGCTATCCGTGGGCACCCCTCCACTTT
>-|-|TRBJ2-7|12|TRBV28
CASSFRGSEQYF
TGTGCCAGCAGTTTCCGGGGGTCCGAGCAGTACTTC
>few|-|TRBJ1-1|12|TRBV5-6
CASSFRPEEAFF
TGTGCCAGCAGCTTTCGTCCAGAGGAAGCTTTCTTT
>-|-|TRBJ2-7|11|TRBV7-9
CASSLVGEQYF
TGTGCCAGCAGCTTAGTGGGCGAGCAGTACTTC